This TCR beta chain was documented in a study of blood T cell repertoires in COVID-19. The wider study: PBMCs, B-cell-depleted T cells, or T cells were the source of the cDNA or gDNA that made up the material.

TCRdb's table, derived via immunoSEQ multiplex PCR, lists solely in-frame clones and lacks some. Of 200,000 or so clones in the sample, over 75% are singletons; the top ten hold approximately 7.4%. Adults between about 18 and 89 years of age took part from fewer than 30 US areas. Assignment of participants to cohorts was predicated upon participant-reported clinical history. V lost 5 bases, J lost 5 bases, and 6 bases stayed unmatched. The CDR3 has 14 amino acids. Germline V gene data show CDR1 as KGHSH and CDR2 as LQKENI. The sequencing sample was made of PBMCs or T cells enriched from blood (not recorded which). The chain carries TRBV18 and TRBJ2-7, with 10 nucleotides matching TRBD1. The receptor comes from a woman aged 40 to 55 with acute COVID-19. CDR3 sequence reads: CASSVRQGAHEQYF. CDR3 nucleotide sequence: TGTGCCAGCTCAGTTAGACAGGGGGCCCACGAGCAGTACTTC.